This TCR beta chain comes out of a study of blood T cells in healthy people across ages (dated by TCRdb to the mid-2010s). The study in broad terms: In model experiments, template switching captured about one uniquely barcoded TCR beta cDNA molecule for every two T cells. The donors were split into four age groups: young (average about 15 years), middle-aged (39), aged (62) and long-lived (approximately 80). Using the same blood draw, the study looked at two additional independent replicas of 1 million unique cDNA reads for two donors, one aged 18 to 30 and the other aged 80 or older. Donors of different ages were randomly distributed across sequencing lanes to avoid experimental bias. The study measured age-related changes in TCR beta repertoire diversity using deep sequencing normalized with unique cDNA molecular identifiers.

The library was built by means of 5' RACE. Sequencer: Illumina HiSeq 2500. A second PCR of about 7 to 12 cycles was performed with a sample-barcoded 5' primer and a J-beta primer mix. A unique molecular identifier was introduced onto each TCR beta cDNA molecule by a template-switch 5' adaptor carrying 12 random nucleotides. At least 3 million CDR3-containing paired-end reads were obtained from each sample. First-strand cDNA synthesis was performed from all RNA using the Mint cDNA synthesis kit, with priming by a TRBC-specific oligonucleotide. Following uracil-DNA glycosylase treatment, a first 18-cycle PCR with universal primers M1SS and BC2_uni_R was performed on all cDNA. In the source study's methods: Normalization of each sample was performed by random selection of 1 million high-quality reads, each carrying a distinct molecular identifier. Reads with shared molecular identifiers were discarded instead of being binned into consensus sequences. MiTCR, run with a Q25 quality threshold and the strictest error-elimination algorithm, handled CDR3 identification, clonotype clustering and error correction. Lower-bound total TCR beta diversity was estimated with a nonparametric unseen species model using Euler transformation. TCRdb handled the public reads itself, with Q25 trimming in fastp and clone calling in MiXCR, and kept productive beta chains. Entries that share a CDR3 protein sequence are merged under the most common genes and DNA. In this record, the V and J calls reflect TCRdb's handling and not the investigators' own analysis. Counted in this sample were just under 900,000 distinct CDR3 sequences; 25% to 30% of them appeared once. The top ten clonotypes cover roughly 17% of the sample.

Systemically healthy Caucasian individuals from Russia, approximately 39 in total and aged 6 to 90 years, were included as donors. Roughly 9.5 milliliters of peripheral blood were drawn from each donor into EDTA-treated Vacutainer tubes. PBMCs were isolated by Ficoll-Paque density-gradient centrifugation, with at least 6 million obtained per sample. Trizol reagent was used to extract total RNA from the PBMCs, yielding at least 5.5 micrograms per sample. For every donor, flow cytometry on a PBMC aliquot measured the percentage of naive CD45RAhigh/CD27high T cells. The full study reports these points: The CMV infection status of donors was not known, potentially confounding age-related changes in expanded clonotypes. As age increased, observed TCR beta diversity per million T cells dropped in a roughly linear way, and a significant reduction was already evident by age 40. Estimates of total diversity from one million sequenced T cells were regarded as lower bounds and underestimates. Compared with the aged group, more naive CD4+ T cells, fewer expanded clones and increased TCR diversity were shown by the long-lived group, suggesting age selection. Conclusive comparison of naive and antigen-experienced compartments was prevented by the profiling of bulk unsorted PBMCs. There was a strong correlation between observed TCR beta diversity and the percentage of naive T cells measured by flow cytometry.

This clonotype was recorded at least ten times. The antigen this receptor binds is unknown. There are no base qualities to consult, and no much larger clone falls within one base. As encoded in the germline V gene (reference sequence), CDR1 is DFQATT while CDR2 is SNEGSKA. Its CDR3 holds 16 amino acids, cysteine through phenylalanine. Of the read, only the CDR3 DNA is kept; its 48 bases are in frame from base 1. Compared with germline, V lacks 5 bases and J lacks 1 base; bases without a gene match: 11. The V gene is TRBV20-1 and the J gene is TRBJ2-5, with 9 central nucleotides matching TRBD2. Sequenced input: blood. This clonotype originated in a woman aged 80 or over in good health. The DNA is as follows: TGCAGTGCTCTAGACCCTAGCGGGGCGACCCAAGAGACCCAGTACTTC. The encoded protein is CSALDPSGATQETQYF.